Below are 22 T cell receptor beta chains sequenced from a single sample in a study of blood T cell repertoires in COVID-19. TCRdb's copy holds only in-frame clones and misses some; the assay was immunoSEQ multiplex PCR. The repertoire holds approximately 460,000 clones, with nearly 90% as singletons. The sequenced material came from peripheral blood. The receptors originated from a man between 18 and 29 years old with COVID-19, enrolled during active disease.

This clone was recorded only once. The chain recombines TRBV6-2 or TRBV6-3 with TRBJ1-1, with TRBD1 matching over 8 bases. The CDR3 spans 19 residues. The V gene end was trimmed by 0 bases and the J gene end by 0 bases; junction bases not matched to a gene: 12. Germline V gene sequence: CDR1 MNHEY, CDR2 SVGEGT. CDR3 sequence: CASSYSYLTGDPMNTEAFF. Here the CDR3 DNA reads TGTGCCAGCAGTTACTCGTATTTGACAGGGGATCCCATGAACACTGAAGCTTTCTTT.

The chain recombines TRBV27 with TRBJ1-5; 9 nucleotides agree with TRBD1. This CDR3 is built from 15 residues. Per the germline V gene, CDR1 is MNHEY and CDR2 is SMNVEV (reference sequence). With V trimmed by 6 bases and J by 5 bases, 8 bases remained unmatched. CDR3: CASSLTTGGDQPQHF. The DNA of the CDR3 is TGTGCCAGCAGCCTAACGACAGGGGGGGATCAGCCCCAGCATTTT.

The V call is TRBV27, the J call TRBJ1-3, with 8 bases matching TRBD1. V was clipped by 5 bases and J by 3 bases; unmatched bases: 6. CDR1 and CDR2 from the germline V gene are MNHEY and SMNVEV (reference sequence). The length of the CDR3 is 15 residues. The CDR3 region has the DNA TGTGCCAGCAGTATTCAGGGGGCGAGTGGAAACACCATATATTTT. This sequence encodes CASSIQGASGNTIYF.

The CDR3 DNA reads TGTGCCATCAGTGAAAAGATCTACTACGAGCAGTACTTC. This translates into CAISEKIYYEQYF. The chain recombines TRBV10-3 with TRBJ2-7; D remains ambiguous. CDR3 length: 13 residues. Germline V gene sequence: CDR1 ENHRY, CDR2 SYGVKD. V was shortened by 3 bases and J by 3 bases, with 9 bases between the two germline ends.

The rearrangement links TRBV5-6 to TRBJ2-2; D is perhaps TRBD2 (6 bases). V lost 4 bases and J lost 5, with 15 bases in between. This CDR3 has 15 amino acids. CDR1 and CDR2 (germline): SGHDT, YYEEEE. The CDR3 DNA reads as TGTGCCAGCAGCCCAATGGGGGGAGGAACCGGGGAGCTGTTTTTT. It translates to CASSPMGGGTGELFF.

The table lists this clone with a count of one. This chain joins TRBV10-2 and TRBJ2-7; D ambiguous. The germline V gene encodes CDR1 WSHSY and CDR2 SAAADI. Trimming left V 2 bases short and J 2 bases short, with 7 bases between. CDR3 length equals 13 residues. The CDR3: CASSEMSAYEQYF. The CDR3 region has the DNA TGCGCCAGCAGTGAGATGTCGGCCTACGAGCAGTACTTC.

This rearrangement joins TRBV29-1 to TRBJ2-7; 11 bases are shared with TRBD1. The CDR3 has 13 amino acids. V lost 4 bases to trimming and J lost 5 bases; unmatched junction nucleotides: 4. In germline, CDR1 is SQVTM, CDR2 ANQGSEA. The CDR3 coding sequence is TGCAGCGTTGGGGACAGGGGGAGACACGAGCAGTACTTC. Encoded protein: CSVGDRGRHEQYF.

The chain has TRBV4-1 and TRBJ2-7; 10 nucleotides agree with TRBD1. Germline values: CDR1 MGHRA, CDR2 YSYEKL. V gave up 4 bases and J gave up 7 bases; unmatched junction bases: 7. CDR3 size: 14 residues. CDR3: CASSRGQGNWEQYF. The CDR3 bases are TGCGCCAGCAGCCGGGGACAGGGGAATTGGGAGCAGTACTTC.

The chain combines TRBV5-1 with TRBJ2-5, with D perhaps matching TRBD1 (6 bases). Germline loops: CDR1 SGHRS, CDR2 YFSETQ. This CDR3 is built from 15 residues. V was shortened by 2 bases and J by 3 bases, with 14 bases between the two germline ends. The CDR3 DNA reads TGCGCCAGCAGCTTTGGATCGGGACAAGAAGAGACCCAGTACTTC. Its translation: CASSFGSGQEETQYF.

The chain is built from TRBV2 and TRBJ2-3; the match to TRBD1 covers 9 bases. CDR3 length: 13 residues. The germline gives CDR1 SNHLY, CDR2 FYNNEI. J was trimmed by 4 bases and V by 7 bases; bases with no gene match: 3. CDR3 in amino acids: CASTGTGSDTQYF. CDR3 sequence (DNA): TGTGCCAGCACAGGGACAGGGTCAGATACGCAGTATTTT. The complete variable domain, with remaining parts taken from reference TRBV2 and TRBJ2-3, reads EPEVTQTPSHQVTQMGQEVILRCVPISNHLYFYWYRQILGQKVEFLVSFYNNEISEKSEIFDDQFSVERPDGSNFTLKIRSTKLEDSAMYFCASTGTGSDTQYFGPGTRLTVL.

The V gene is TRBV10-1, the J gene TRBJ2-7; TRBD1 matches at 9 bases. This CDR3 spans 14 amino acids. CDR1 and CDR2 (germline): WNHNN, SYGVQD (reference sequence). With 5 bases clipped from V and 2 bases from J, the junction kept 4 bases outside the gene matches. This chain's CDR3 is CASSPDRGPYEQYF. The DNA for the CDR3 is TGCGCCAGCAGTCCGGACAGGGGCCCCTACGAGCAGTACTTC.

The V gene is TRBV7-2, the J gene TRBJ2-1; D may be TRBD2 (6 bases). V was cut by 3 bases and J by 8 bases, with 17 bases left in between. Germline V gene data show CDR1 as SGHTA and CDR2 as FQGNSA. This CDR3 has 15 residues. Here the CDR3 reads CASSFGAGTTDEQFF. CDR3 nucleotides: TGTGCCAGCAGCTTCGGAGCGGGCACTACCGATGAGCAGTTCTTC.

The chain recombines TRBV2 with TRBJ2-1; 14 nucleotides line up with TRBD2. CDR3 length equals 16 residues. V lost 8 bases, J lost 10 bases, and 13 bases stayed unmatched. From germline, CDR1 is SNHLY and CDR2 FYNNEI. CDR3 sequence (DNA): TGTGCCAGCTTCGGGTCCCGACTAGCGGGGGGGCGGGAGCAGTTCTTC. This translates into CASFGSRLAGGREQFF.

This chain joins TRBV6-2 or TRBV6-3 and TRBJ2-1, with TRBD2 as a possible D gene (6 bases). The ends were cut back, 2 bases at V and 8 bases at J, with 16 bases in the middle. The CDR3 runs 15 residues. In germline, CDR1 is MNHEY, CDR2 SVGEGT. CDR3 nucleotide sequence: TGTGCCAGCAGTTACGGTAATCTAGCGAGGCATGAGCAGTTCTTC. It specifies CASSYGNLARHEQFF.

The chain is built from TRBV5-4 and TRBJ2-6; the D gene is possibly TRBD2 (5 bases). CDR3 length equals 15 residues. CDR1 and CDR2 from the germline V gene are SGHNT and YYREEE (reference sequence). V lost 7 bases and J 1 base, leaving 12 bases between the germline ends. DNA of the CDR3: TGTGCCAGCGGAGATCAGCGGTCTGGGGCCAACGTCCTGACTTTC. Its translation: CASGDQRSGANVLTF.

The genes are TRBV30 and TRBJ2-7; the match to TRBD2 covers 12 bases. Trimming at V came to 3 bases and at J to 6 bases, leaving 9 bases not matched to a gene. This CDR3 has 15 amino acids. Germline CDR1 and CDR2: GTSNPN and SVGIG (reference sequence). CDR3 loop: CAWSAPTSGGFEQYF. CDR3 in DNA: TGTGCCTGGAGCGCACCGACTAGCGGGGGATTCGAGCAGTACTTC.

The V call is TRBV6-5, the J call TRBJ2-5; D is perhaps TRBD2 (6 bases). CDR1 is MNHEY and CDR2 is SVGAGI in the germline V gene. The V end was cut by 2 bases, the J end by 5 bases, with 9 bases between. There are 13 residues in the CDR3. In DNA form, the CDR3 reads TGTGCCAGCAGTTACCCAGGAGGGGAGACCCAGTACTTC. As protein: CASSYPGGETQYF.

The V call is TRBV6-1, the J call TRBJ1-1, with D maybe TRBD1 (5 bases). Germline lookup yields CDR1 MNHNS and CDR2 SASEGT. Trimming took off 0 bases at V and 3 bases at J, with 8 bases between the two ends. This CDR3 is 14 amino acids long. In nucleotides, the CDR3 is TGTGCCAGCAGTGAAGCGGGGGGGTACACTGAAGCTTTCTTT. Translated: CASSEAGGYTEAFF.

The V and J genes are TRBV6-4 and TRBJ2-2, with 9 positions matching TRBD1. CDR3 length: 15 residues. Germline CDR1 reads MRHNA; CDR2 reads SNTAGT. Trimming removed 4 bases from V and 1 base from J; junction bases left unmatched: 1. CDR3 residues: CASSGQGVNTGELFF. The CDR3 nucleotides are TGTGCCAGCAGTGGACAGGGGGTGAACACCGGGGAGCTGTTTTTT.

The chain combines TRBV2 with TRBJ2-1; D is ambiguous. CDR1 is SNHLY, CDR2 FYNNEI, per germline. V was cut by 0 bases and J by 14 bases, with 14 bases left in between. The CDR3 sequence is 13 residues long. DNA of the CDR3: TGTGCCAGCAGTGAAGCGCCAAGCCCTACGAAGTTCTTC. It yields the protein CASSEAPSPTKFF. The full variable domain, rest sourced from reference TRBV2 and TRBJ2-1, is EPEVTQTPSHQVTQMGQEVILRCVPISNHLYFYWYRQILGQKVEFLVSFYNNEISEKSEIFDDQFSVERPDGSNFTLKIRSTKLEDSAMYFCASSEAPSPTKFFGPGTRLTVL.

The genes are TRBV30 and TRBJ2-2; 7 bases fit TRBD2. CDR3 length: 15 amino acids. In germline, CDR1 is GTSNPN, CDR2 SVGIG (reference sequence). After removal of 1 base from V and 5 bases from J, the junction contained 7 bases not matched to a gene. The CDR3 DNA reads TGTGCCTGGAGTGCCCCCCGAGCGGGAACCGGGGAGCTGTTTTTT. Encoded protein: CAWSAPRAGTGELFF.

The genes are TRBV5-1 and TRBJ1-4; D is uncertain. Trimming took 4 bases from V and 6 from J, leaving 16 bases between them. The CDR3 length is 15 residues. CDR1 is SGHRS, CDR2 YFSETQ, per germline. CDR3 in amino acids: CASSPPEGADEKLFF. The CDR3 DNA sequence: TGCGCCAGCAGCCCTCCCGAGGGAGCCGATGAAAAACTGTTTTTT.